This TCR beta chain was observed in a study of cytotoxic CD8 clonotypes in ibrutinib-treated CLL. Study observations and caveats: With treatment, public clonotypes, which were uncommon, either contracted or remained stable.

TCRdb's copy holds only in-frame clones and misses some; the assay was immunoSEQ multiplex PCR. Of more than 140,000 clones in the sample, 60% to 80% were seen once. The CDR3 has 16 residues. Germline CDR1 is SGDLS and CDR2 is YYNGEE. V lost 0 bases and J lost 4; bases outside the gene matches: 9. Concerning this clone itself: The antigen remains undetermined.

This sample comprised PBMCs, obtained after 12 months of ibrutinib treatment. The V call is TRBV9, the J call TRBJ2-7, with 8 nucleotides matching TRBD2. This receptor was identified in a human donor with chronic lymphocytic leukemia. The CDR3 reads CASSVGRGTRGYEQYF. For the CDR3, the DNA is TGTGCCAGCAGCGTAGGTCGGGGGACTAGGGGGTACGAGCAGTACTTC. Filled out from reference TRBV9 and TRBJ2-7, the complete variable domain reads DSGVTQTPKHLITATGQRVTLRCSPRSGDLSVYWYQQSLDQGLQFLIQYYNGEERAKGNILERFSAQQFPDLHSELNLSSLELGDSALYFCASSVGRGTRGYEQYFGPGTRLTVT.